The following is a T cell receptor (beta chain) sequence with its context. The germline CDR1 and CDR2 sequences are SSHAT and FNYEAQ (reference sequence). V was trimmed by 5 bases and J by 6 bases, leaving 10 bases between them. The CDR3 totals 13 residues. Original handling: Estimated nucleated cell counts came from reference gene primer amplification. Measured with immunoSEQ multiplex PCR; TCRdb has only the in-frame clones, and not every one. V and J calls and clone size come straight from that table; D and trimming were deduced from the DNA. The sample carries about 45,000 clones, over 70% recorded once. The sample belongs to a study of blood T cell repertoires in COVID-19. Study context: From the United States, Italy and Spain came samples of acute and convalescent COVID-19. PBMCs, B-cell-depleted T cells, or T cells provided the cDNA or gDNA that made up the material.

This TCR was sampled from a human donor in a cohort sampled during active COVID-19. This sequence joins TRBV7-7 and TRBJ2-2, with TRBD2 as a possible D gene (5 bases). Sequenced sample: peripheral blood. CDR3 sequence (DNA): TGTGCCAGCAGCCCATTGAGGGCCGGGGAGCTGTTTTTT. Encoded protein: CASSPLRAGELFF.